A single sample is the source of the 32 T cell receptor beta chains below, sequenced in a study of Ad26.COV2.S vaccination and SARS-CoV-2 variants. Stated treatment: 15 to 20 received Ad26.COV2.S at low or high dose, single or two shots; roughly five received placebo; per-sample allocation not given. Collection of the samples took place on day 63 after the first injection of vaccine or placebo. Clones were read by immunoSEQ multiplex PCR, and TCRdb kept only the in-frame ones, dropping some. The repertoire includes hundreds of thousands of clones, 70% to 90% of them detected once, and about 1.5% sits in the top ten. Sequencing used peripheral blood, obtained in a trial of Ad26.COV2.S vaccine versus placebo. Receptors originate from a person between 18 and 65 years old who received the Ad26.COV2.S COVID-19 vaccine or a placebo.

This clone was recorded many times. The CDR3 DNA is TGTGCCGGGTTCACGGACAACACCGGGGAGCTGTTTTTT. Translated, it gives CAGFTDNTGELFF. The chain combines TRBV12-3 or TRBV12-4 with TRBJ2-2; D not resolved. Trimming shortened V by 11 bases and J by 2 bases, and 12 bases separated the two germline ends. The length of the CDR3 is 13 residues.

In DNA form, the CDR3 reads TGTGCCAGCAGCAACGCAGGGTTGAACACTGAAGCTTTCTTT. Translation: CASSNAGLNTEAFF. The genes are TRBV11-2 and TRBJ1-1; tentative D call: TRBD1 (5 bases). The CDR3 sequence is 14 residues long. Germline V lookup: CDR1 SGHAT, CDR2 FQNNGV. V lost 5 bases and J 0 bases, leaving 10 bases between the germline ends. The full variable domain, rest sourced from reference TRBV11-2 and TRBJ1-1, is EAGVAQSPRYKIIEKRQSVAFWCNPISGHATLYWYQQILGQGPKLLIQFQNNGVVDDSQLPKDRFSAERLKGVDSTLKIQPAKLEDSAVYLCASSNAGLNTEAFFGQGTRLTVV.

The gene calls are TRBV4-3 and TRBJ2-1, with D possibly being TRBD2 (6 bases). The CDR3 is 17 amino acids. V was trimmed by 0 bases and J by 4 bases, leaving 16 bases between them. Per the germline V gene, CDR1 is LGHNA and CDR2 is YSLEER. The CDR3 sequence is CASSQDSGTPRYNEQFF. CDR3 in DNA: TGCGCCAGCAGCCAAGACTCGGGGACTCCCCGTTACAATGAGCAGTTCTTC.

The genes are TRBV7-9 and TRBJ2-1, with 11 bases aligning to TRBD1. V was pared by 5 bases and J by 3 bases, with 6 bases of the junction left unmatched. Germline loops: CDR1 SEHNR, CDR2 FQNEAQ (reference sequence). This CDR3 comprises 16 residues. The CDR3: CASSRTGTGGYNEQFF. The CDR3 nucleotides read TGTGCCAGCAGCCGCACCGGGACAGGGGGCTACAATGAGCAGTTCTTC.

The chain joins TRBV7-3 to TRBJ1-4, with TRBD1 as a possible D gene (6 bases). This CDR3 has 15 residues. The V end was cut by 11 bases, the J end by 4 bases, with 20 bases between. Germline assignment: CDR1 SGHTA and CDR2 FQGTGA. The CDR3, as DNA: TGTGCCGCGGGCGCAGGGAAGGGGGTTAATGAAAAACTGTTTTTT. Encoded protein: CAAGAGKGVNEKLFF.

CDR3 DNA: TGTGCCTGGAGTGTAAGGTCAGCCGGGGAAAAACTGTTTTTT. It specifies CAWSVRSAGEKLFF. The chain recombines TRBV30 with TRBJ1-4; D is ambiguous. The length of the CDR3 is 14 residues. The V end was cut by 0 bases, the J end by 8 bases, with 13 bases between. CDR1 is GTSNPN, CDR2 SVGIG, per germline (reference sequence).

In its sample, this clone was seen once. The genes are TRBV7-9 and TRBJ2-3; D unresolved. Trimming took off 1 base at V and 3 bases at J, with 5 bases between the two ends. Per germline, CDR1 SEHNR and CDR2 FQNEAQ (reference sequence). The CDR3 is 13 residues long. CDR3 sequence reads: CASSLGGTDTQYF. The CDR3 DNA sequence: TGTGCCAGCAGCTTAGGGGGAACAGATACGCAGTATTTT. The full variable domain, in which reference TRBV7-9 and TRBJ2-3 provide the parts outside the CDR3, is DTGVSQNPRHKITKRGQNVTFRCDPISEHNRLYWYRQTLGQGPEFLTYFQNEAQLEKSRLLSDRFSAERPKGSFSTLEIQRTEQGDSAMYLCASSLGGTDTQYFGPGTRLTVL.

CDR3 loop: CASSPGLHYEQYF. CDR3 DNA: TGTGCCAGCAGCCCCGGGTTACACTACGAGCAGTACTTC. The chain carries TRBV9 and TRBJ2-7; D uncertain. There are 13 residues in the CDR3. CDR1 is SGDLS and CDR2 is YYNGEE in the germline V gene. V was shortened by 4 bases and J by 3 bases, with 11 bases between the two germline ends.

Concerning this clone: The same CDR3 is also encoded by other DNA sequences in this sample. The rearrangement links TRBV5-1 to TRBJ2-5; D remains ambiguous. CDR3 length: 12 residues. Germline V gene data show CDR1 as SGHRS and CDR2 as YFSETQ. The germline V and J ends were trimmed by 0 bases and 5 bases, with 5 bases remaining between them. The CDR3: CASSLAEETQYF. In nucleotides, the CDR3 is TGCGCCAGCAGCTTGGCAGAGGAGACCCAGTACTTC.

The chain combines TRBV10-2 with TRBJ1-5, with TRBD1 as a possible D gene (5 bases). CDR3 length equals 15 residues. Germline V lookup: CDR1 WSHSY, CDR2 SAAADI. V was cut by 0 bases and J by 2 bases, with 8 bases left in between. Written as DNA, the CDR3 is TGCGCCAGCAGTGAGTCTGCGGGACGCAATCAGCCCCAGCATTTT. It specifies CASSESAGRNQPQHF.

V gene TRBV25-1 combines with J gene TRBJ1-1; D is unresolved. Trimming took off 0 bases at V and 4 bases at J, with 12 bases between the two ends. CDR1 and CDR2 from the germline V gene are MGHDK and SYGVNS. The CDR3 is made up of 15 amino acids. The CDR3 protein is CASSEYPGLSTEAFF. The CDR3 DNA reads as TGTGCCAGCAGTGAATACCCGGGGTTGAGCACTGAAGCTTTCTTT.

The chain uses TRBV19 and TRBJ2-7, with no clear D. Looked up from germline, CDR1 is LNHDA and CDR2 is SQIVND (reference sequence). The CDR3 covers 14 residues. V was trimmed by 3 bases and J by 0 bases, leaving 9 bases between them. The CDR3 DNA follows: TGTGCCAGTAGTATCCAAGTTTACTCCTACGAGCAGTACTTC. This sequence encodes CASSIQVYSYEQYF.

The chain is built from TRBV7-9 and TRBJ1-1; no clear D. The CDR3 loop spans 13 amino acids. Germline CDR1 and CDR2: SEHNR and FQNEAQ (reference sequence). The V end lost 5 bases, the J end lost 6 bases, and 13 bases lay between the germline ends. The CDR3 loop reads CASSIDYRAEAFF. The CDR3, as DNA: TGTGCCAGCAGCATCGACTATCGGGCTGAAGCTTTCTTT. Full variable domain (rest looked up from reference TRBV7-9 and TRBJ1-1): DTGVSQNPRHKITKRGQNVTFRCDPISEHNRLYWYRQTLGQGPEFLTYFQNEAQLEKSRLLSDRFSAERPKGSFSTLEIQRTEQGDSAMYLCASSIDYRAEAFFGQGTRLTVV.

The chain couples TRBV5-8 to TRBJ1-4; D not certain. CDR1 SGHTS and CDR2 YDEGEE come from the germline V gene. The length of the CDR3 is 12 residues. V dropped 2 bases and J dropped 6 bases, with 5 bases sitting between them. DNA of the CDR3: TGTGCCAGCAGCTTATATTATGAAAAACTGTTTTTT. The encoded protein is CASSLYYEKLFF.

This clone was recorded once. The CDR3 nucleotides are TGTGCCAGTAGCCCAACAGACAGGAGGAACACTGAAGCTTTCTTT. Its protein is CASSPTDRRNTEAFF. The J gene is TRBJ1-1, the V gene TRBV19; D is possibly TRBD1 (6 bases). The germline V and J ends were trimmed by 6 bases and 1 base, with 15 bases remaining between them. This CDR3 is built from 15 residues. The germline gives CDR1 LNHDA, CDR2 SQIVND (reference sequence). Full variable domain (rest looked up from reference TRBV19 and TRBJ1-1): DGGITQSPKYLFRKEGQNVTLSCEQNLNHDAMYWYRQDPGQGLRLIYYSQIVNDFQKGDIAEGYSVSREKKESFPLTVTSAQKNPTAFYLCASSPTDRRNTEAFFGQGTRLTVV.

The genes are TRBV11-2 and TRBJ1-3; D uncertain. Germline lookup yields CDR1 SGHAT and CDR2 FQNNGV. V dropped 2 bases and J dropped 2 bases, with 7 bases sitting between them. The CDR3 consists of 14 residues. CDR3 sequence (DNA): TGTGCCAGCAGCTTAATCGGGGCTGGAAACACCATATATTTT. It is translated as CASSLIGAGNTIYF. Based on the CDR3 plus reference TRBV11-2 and TRBJ1-3, the full variable domain is EAGVAQSPRYKIIEKRQSVAFWCNPISGHATLYWYQQILGQGPKLLIQFQNNGVVDDSQLPKDRFSAERLKGVDSTLKIQPAKLEDSAVYLCASSLIGAGNTIYFGEGSWLTVV.

The chain recombines TRBV5-4 with TRBJ2-1; 12 bases fit TRBD2. V was pared by 1 base and J by 2 bases, with 4 bases of the junction left unmatched. CDR3 size: 17 residues. CDR1 is SGHNT, CDR2 YYREEE, per germline (reference sequence). The DNA for the CDR3 is TGTGCCAGCAGCTTGACTAGCGGGGGGCCCACCTACAATGAGCAGTTCTTC. This encodes CASSLTSGGPTYNEQFF.

This clone has a handful of counts. The genes are TRBV5-1 and TRBJ2-7; the D is unclear. The V and J ends lost 1 base and 0 bases respectively, with 5 bases between them. CDR1 and CDR2 (germline): SGHRS, YFSETQ. The CDR3 is made up of 13 amino acids. The CDR3 loop reads CASSLTASYEQYF. In DNA, the CDR3 is TGCGCCAGCAGCTTGACAGCCTCCTACGAGCAGTACTTC.

The chain is built from TRBV6-5 and TRBJ2-5; perhaps TRBD2 as D (7 bases). The CDR3 covers 15 residues. The V and J ends lost 2 bases and 0 bases respectively, with 10 bases between them. Per germline, CDR1 MNHEY and CDR2 SVGAGI. The CDR3 sequence is CASSYGGGDQETQYF. As DNA, the CDR3 is TGTGCCAGCAGTTACGGGGGGGGCGACCAAGAGACCCAGTACTTC.

The V and J genes are TRBV2 and TRBJ2-1; D unresolved. In germline, CDR1 is SNHLY, CDR2 FYNNEI. The ends were cut back, 5 bases at V and 8 bases at J, with 16 bases in the middle. The CDR3 covers 14 residues. The DNA of the CDR3 is TGTGCCAGCAGTATACGGGCCCTATACGATGAGCAGTTCTTC. Encoded protein: CASSIRALYDEQFF.

This chain uses TRBV2 with TRBJ2-3, with D possibly matching TRBD1 (5 bases). CDR1 SNHLY and CDR2 FYNNEI come from the germline V gene. The CDR3 runs 13 residues. The V end was cut by 6 bases, the J end by 3 bases, with 10 bases between. CDR3 bases: TGTGCCAGCAGATTGACAGTAACAGATACGCAGTATTTT. Its translation is CASRLTVTDTQYF.

This chain connects TRBV5-8 to TRBJ2-1, with TRBD2 matching 10 bases. From germline, CDR1 is SGHTS and CDR2 YDEGEE. Trimming at V came to 4 bases and at J to 4 bases, leaving 5 bases not matched to a gene. The CDR3 is made up of 15 amino acids. CDR3 nucleotides: TGTGCCAGCAGCGTAAGCGGGAGGGTTTACAATGAGCAGTTCTTC. As protein: CASSVSGRVYNEQFF. The full variable domain, completed using reference TRBV5-8 and TRBJ2-1, is EAGVTQSPTHLIKTRGQQATLRCSPISGHTSVYWYQQALGLGLQFLLWYDEGEERNRGNFPPRFSGRQFPNYSSELNVNALELEDSALYLCASSVSGRVYNEQFFGPGTRLTVL.

The chain has TRBV7-9 and TRBJ2-5; TRBD2 aligns across 8 bases. The CDR3 totals 15 residues. Germline V lookup: CDR1 SEHNR, CDR2 FQNEAQ (reference sequence). After removal of 4 bases from V and 5 bases from J, the junction contained 9 bases not matched to a gene. The CDR3 coding sequence is TGTGCCAGCAGCTCCCCGAGGATAGCGGGGGAGACCCAGTACTTC. Protein: CASSSPRIAGETQYF.

This sequence joins TRBV19 and TRBJ2-2, with 8 nucleotides matching TRBD1. This CDR3 has 17 residues. Germline lookup yields CDR1 LNHDA and CDR2 SQIVND (reference sequence). V gave up 5 bases and J gave up 8 bases; unmatched junction bases: 16. CDR3 sequence: CASSPADRVVFSGELFF. As DNA, the CDR3 is TGTGCCAGTAGTCCCGCGGACAGGGTTGTATTTTCGGGGGAGCTGTTTTTT.

The gene calls are TRBV19 and TRBJ2-3; 7 positions match TRBD1. This CDR3 contains 16 residues. CDR1 is LNHDA and CDR2 is SQIVND in the germline V gene (reference sequence). V gave up 5 bases and J gave up 0 bases; unmatched junction bases: 8. The CDR3 is CASSGRQGTSTDTQYF. The CDR3 DNA reads as TGTGCCAGTAGTGGCCGACAGGGCACTAGCACAGATACGCAGTATTTT.

On this clone: Compared with germline, one end of the junction differs, possibly owing to a read error. The chain is built from TRBV5-1 and TRBJ2-5; no firm D call. The CDR3 is made up of 13 amino acids. The germline V gene has CDR1 SGHRS and CDR2 YFSETQ. CDR3 coding DNA: TGCGCCAGCAGCTTCCTCGGTCAAGAGGCCCAGTACTTC. Its translation is CASSFLGQEAQYF.

CDR3 sequence reads: CASRPQGGLPSNQPQHF. CDR3 nucleotides: TGTGCCAGCAGACCCCAAGGGGGCCTCCCTAGCAATCAGCCCCAGCATTTT. This chain uses TRBV28 with TRBJ1-5; 7 bases line up with TRBD1. CDR1 is MDHEN, CDR2 SYDVKM, per germline. The CDR3 has 17 residues. V lost 6 bases to trimming and J lost 0 bases; unmatched junction nucleotides: 11. The full variable domain, rest sourced from reference TRBV28 and TRBJ1-5, is DVKVTQSSRYLVKRTGEKVFLECVQDMDHENMFWYRQDPGLGLRLIYFSYDVKMKEKGDIPEGYSVSREKKERFSLILESASTNQTSMYLCASRPQGGLPSNQPQHFGDGTRLSIL.

CDR3 sequence: CASRMTGPSTDTQYF. The CDR3, as DNA: TGTGCCAGTAGGATGACAGGGCCTAGCACAGATACGCAGTATTTT. This chain joins TRBV19 and TRBJ2-3; 7 positions match TRBD1. This CDR3 has 15 residues. The J segment lost 0 bases and the V segment lost 6 bases, leaving 6 bases of the junction unmatched. The germline CDR1 and CDR2 sequences are LNHDA and SQIVND (reference sequence). The full variable domain, completed using reference TRBV19 and TRBJ2-3, is DGGITQSPKYLFRKEGQNVTLSCEQNLNHDAMYWYRQDPGQGLRLIYYSQIVNDFQKGDIAEGYSVSREKKESFPLTVTSAQKNPTAFYLCASRMTGPSTDTQYFGPGTRLTVL.

J is TRBJ2-7 and V is TRBV21-1. The J call is in doubt because the DNA end fits TRBJ2-1 better. TRBV21-1 is classified as a pseudogene. The CDR3 contains 19 residues. In DNA, the CDR3 is TGTGCCAGCAGCAAAGGAGGTGGGGCTAGGAGGAGCTCCTACAATGAGCAGTTCTTC. Encoded protein: CASSKGGGARRSSYNEQFF.

CDR3 protein: CASSLISTGYYGYTF. Written as DNA, the CDR3 is TGCGCCAGCAGCTTGATCTCGACAGGGTACTATGGCTACACCTTC. V usage is TRBV5-1 and J usage is TRBJ1-2; TRBD1 aligns across 7 bases. From germline, CDR1 is SGHRS and CDR2 YFSETQ. The ends lost 1 base at V and 3 bases at J; junction bases unmatched: 6. This CDR3 is built from 15 residues. Combining the CDR3 with reference TRBV5-1 and TRBJ1-2 gives the whole variable domain KAGVTQTPRYLIKTRGQQVTLSCSPISGHRSVSWYQQTPGQGLQFLFEYFSETQRNKGNFPGRFSGRQFSNSRSEMNVSTLELGDSALYLCASSLISTGYYGYTFGSGTRLTVV.

This chain links TRBV30 with TRBJ1-5; TRBD1 matches at 7 bases. Germline-derived CDR1 and CDR2 are GTSNPN and SVGIG (reference sequence). The CDR3 is 18 amino acids. V gave up 3 bases and J gave up 0 bases; unmatched junction bases: 14. The CDR3: CAWSRKAGGRNSNQPQHF. CDR3 sequence (DNA): TGTGCCTGGAGCAGGAAGGCAGGGGGGAGAAATAGCAATCAGCCCCAGCATTTT.

This clone was observed a few times. The CDR3 here is CASSQDWDGTRGNYGYTF. CDR3 DNA sequence: TGCGCCAGCAGCCAAGATTGGGATGGAACGAGGGGGAACTATGGCTACACCTTC. V gene TRBV4-3 combines with J gene TRBJ1-2; D might be TRBD1 (6 bases). Germline assignment: CDR1 LGHNA and CDR2 YSLEER. The CDR3 length is 18 residues. Trimming removed 0 bases from V and 2 bases from J, with 19 bases in between.